Below, one T cell receptor (beta chain) is given with its context. No cognate antigen has been identified for it. No base quality information exists; no much larger clone differs at one position. The library was made by the immunoSEQ multiplex PCR assay. For most patients, genomic DNA was isolated with the Qiagen DNeasy Blood and Tissue Kit and sent frozen to Adaptive Biotechnologies for TCR sequencing. High-throughput TCR-beta CDR3 sequencing of genomic DNA from most patients was performed by Adaptive Biotechnologies. Per the source publication's procedure: TCR sequencing data were retrieved from Adaptive's ImmunoSEQ software for about 17 patients, whereas a few other patients were processed with MiXCR and VDJtools. To correct CD4 versus CD8 sorting errors, sequences present in both subsets at a frequency ratio below 5:1 were removed. CDR3 nucleotide sequences shared between donor and recipient were removed because the origin of such sequences could not be assigned. Alloreactive clones required at least 2-fold expansion over unstimulated cells and minimum CFSE-low frequency of 0.002% (template counts) or 0.001% (read counts). A clone was considered mappable if detected in the sequenced pre-transplant spleen, lymph node, or MLR CFSE-low populations of the donor or recipient. Cumulative frequency of alloreactive clones was calculated as a percentage of all sequences weighted by copy number. The table comes from immuneACCESS by way of TCRdb, which keeps in-frame sequences with V and J called. Part of the clones is missing from these tables; in studies checked, under half for an unresolved V gene and the rest for unknown reasons. V, J and clone size are those of that table, while D and trimming were read from the DNA. The sample records about 100,000 clones, roughly 87% of which are singletons. Of the sample, around 0.98% falls within the top ten clones.

This specimen's time point label, interpreted: cells obtained before transplantation from donor or recipient. CD3+CD4+ and CD3+CD8+ populations were FACS-sorted from unstimulated pre-transplant donor and recipient cells taken from spleen or lymph nodes. The germline V gene (reference sequence) yields MNHEY for CDR1 and SMNVEV for CDR2. Trimming removed 1 base from V and 5 bases from J; the gene matches leave 4 bases unexplained. Measured from the cysteine to the phenylalanine, the CDR3 is 15 residues long. Only CDR3 DNA is held: 45 bases, read in frame from base 1. This entry is derived from a study of graft-versus-host responses after intestinal transplantation (dated by TCRdb to the early 2020s). For the wider study: Multivisceral, liver-intestinal, or isolated intestinal transplants were received by the recipients. Every recipient was given anti-thymocyte globulin induction, followed by around three years of maintenance tacrolimus and steroids. Bulk TCR-beta CDR3 sequencing was used to track graft-versus-host and host-versus-graft alloreactive T cell clones in the graft, circulation and bone marrow after intestinal transplantation. Alloreactive clones were identified by sequencing pre-transplant mixed lymphocyte reaction products and comparing these products with unstimulated pre-transplant donor and recipient T cells. The cohort enrolled some 24 intestinal transplant recipients, one of whom was a retransplant, and a few patients without pretransplant specimens were excluded. A peak of at least 4% donor T cells among recipient peripheral blood mononuclear cells was the definition used for donor T cell macrochimerism. Rather than going through the commercial service, samples from three later patients were sequenced in-house on an Illumina MiSeq and processed with MiXCR. General conclusions and limits of the study: Conclusions were limited by the relatively low number and heterogeneity of intestinal transplant patients. Peak levels of circulating GvH clones were associated with declines in HvG clones early after transplant. In patients with donor T cell macrochimerism, the allografts had high GvH to HvG T cell clonal ratios. GvH clones were detected in recipient bone marrow, and some appeared earlier in ileal mucosa or blood, consistent with an intestinal mucosal origin.

The specimen was unstimulated CD4+ T cells sorted from spleen or lymph node cells, collected before transplant. This clonotype was sampled from a human donor who was the organ donor for an intestinal transplant. The rearranged segments are TRBV27 and TRBJ2-7; 11 middle bases align to TRBD1. The nucleotides read TGTGCCAGCAGTTTATTGGGACAGGGGGGGAACGAGCAGTACTTC. This translates into CASSLLGQGGNEQYF.